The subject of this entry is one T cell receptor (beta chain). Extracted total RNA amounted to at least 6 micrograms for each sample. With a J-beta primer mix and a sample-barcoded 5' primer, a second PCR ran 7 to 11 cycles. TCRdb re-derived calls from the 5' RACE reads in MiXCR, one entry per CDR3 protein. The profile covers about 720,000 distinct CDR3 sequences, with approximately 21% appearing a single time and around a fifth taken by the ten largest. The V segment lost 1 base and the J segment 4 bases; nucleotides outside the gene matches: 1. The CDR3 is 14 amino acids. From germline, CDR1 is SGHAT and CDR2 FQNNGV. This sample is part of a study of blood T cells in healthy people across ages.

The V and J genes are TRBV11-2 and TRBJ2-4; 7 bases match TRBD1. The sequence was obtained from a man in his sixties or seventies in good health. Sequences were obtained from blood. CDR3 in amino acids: CASSLGGQKNIQYF. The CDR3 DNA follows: TGTGCCAGCAGCTTAGGGGGACAGAAAAACATTCAGTACTTC.